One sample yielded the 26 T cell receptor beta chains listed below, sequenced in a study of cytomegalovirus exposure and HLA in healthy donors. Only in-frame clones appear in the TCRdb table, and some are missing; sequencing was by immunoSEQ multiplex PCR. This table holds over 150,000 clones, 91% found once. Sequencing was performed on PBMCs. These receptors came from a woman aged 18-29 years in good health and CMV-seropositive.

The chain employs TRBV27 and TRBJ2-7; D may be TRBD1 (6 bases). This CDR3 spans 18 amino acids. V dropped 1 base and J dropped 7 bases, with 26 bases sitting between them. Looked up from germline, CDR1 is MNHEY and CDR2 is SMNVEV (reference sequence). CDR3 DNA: TGTGCCAGCAGTTTATGGGGGCCGCCGGGTCATTATGAGGTGGAGCAGTACTTC. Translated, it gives CASSLWGPPGHYEVEQYF.

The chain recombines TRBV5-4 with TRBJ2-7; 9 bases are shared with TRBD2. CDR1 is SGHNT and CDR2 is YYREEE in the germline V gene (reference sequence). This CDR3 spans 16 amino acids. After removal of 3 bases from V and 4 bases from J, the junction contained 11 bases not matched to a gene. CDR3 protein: CASSCHPGLAFYEQYF. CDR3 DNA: TGTGCCAGCAGCTGCCACCCGGGACTAGCATTTTACGAGCAGTACTTC.

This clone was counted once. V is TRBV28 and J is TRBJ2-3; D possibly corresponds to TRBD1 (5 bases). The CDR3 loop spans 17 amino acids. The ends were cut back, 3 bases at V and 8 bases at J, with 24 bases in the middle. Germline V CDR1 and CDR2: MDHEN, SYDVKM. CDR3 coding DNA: TGTGCCAGCAGTTTCCACCCCCTGGGATTATATAGGGGTACGCAGTATTTT. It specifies CASSFHPLGLYRGTQYF.

The CDR3 sequence: CASSFWALAETQYF. In DNA form, the CDR3 reads TGTGCCAGCAGTTTCTGGGCGCTTGCCGAAACGCAGTATTTT. This chain connects TRBV28 to TRBJ2-3, with D unresolved. Germline CDR1 MDHEN, CDR2 SYDVKM. The CDR3 sequence is 14 residues long. Trimming took 3 bases from V and 9 from J, leaving 16 bases between them.

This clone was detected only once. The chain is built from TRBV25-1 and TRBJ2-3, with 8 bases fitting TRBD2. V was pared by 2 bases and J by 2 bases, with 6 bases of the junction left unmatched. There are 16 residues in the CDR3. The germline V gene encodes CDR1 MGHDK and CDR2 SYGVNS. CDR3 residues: CASSEGLAGLTDTQYF. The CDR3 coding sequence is TGTGCCAGCAGTGAAGGTCTAGCGGGTCTCACAGATACGCAGTATTTT.

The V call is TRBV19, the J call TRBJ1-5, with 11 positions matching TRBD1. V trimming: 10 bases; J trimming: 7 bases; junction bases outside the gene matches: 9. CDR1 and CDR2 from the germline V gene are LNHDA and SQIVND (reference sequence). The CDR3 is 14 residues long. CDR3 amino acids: CATRDRGKEQPQHF. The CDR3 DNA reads TGTGCCACCAGGGACAGGGGGAAAGAACAGCCCCAGCATTTT.

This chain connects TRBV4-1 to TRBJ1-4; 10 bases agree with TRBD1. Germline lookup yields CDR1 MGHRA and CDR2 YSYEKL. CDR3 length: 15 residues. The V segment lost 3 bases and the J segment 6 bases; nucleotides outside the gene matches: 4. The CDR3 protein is CASSQTGTGDEKLFF. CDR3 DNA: TGCGCCAGCAGCCAGACCGGGACAGGGGATGAAAAACTGTTTTTT.

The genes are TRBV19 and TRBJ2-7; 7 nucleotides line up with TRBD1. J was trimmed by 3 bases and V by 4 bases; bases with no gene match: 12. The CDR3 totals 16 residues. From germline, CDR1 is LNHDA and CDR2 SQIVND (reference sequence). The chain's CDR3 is CASSNPTGEHGYEQYF. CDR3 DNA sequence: TGTGCCAGTAGTAACCCTACAGGGGAGCATGGCTACGAGCAGTACTTC.

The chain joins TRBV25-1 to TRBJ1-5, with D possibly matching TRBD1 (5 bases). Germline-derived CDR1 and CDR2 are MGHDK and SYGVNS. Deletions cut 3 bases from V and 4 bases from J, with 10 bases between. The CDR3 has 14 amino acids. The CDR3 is CASSDSGGNQPQHF. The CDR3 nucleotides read TGTGCCAGCAGTGACTCCGGGGGGAATCAGCCCCAGCATTTT.

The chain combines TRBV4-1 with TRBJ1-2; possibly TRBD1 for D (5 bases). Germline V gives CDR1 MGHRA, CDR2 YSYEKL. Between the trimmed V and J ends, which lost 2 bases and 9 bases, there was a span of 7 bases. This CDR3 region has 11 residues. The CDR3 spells CASSQRGSYTF. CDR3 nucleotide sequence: TGCGCCAGCAGCCAACGGGGGAGCTACACCTTC.

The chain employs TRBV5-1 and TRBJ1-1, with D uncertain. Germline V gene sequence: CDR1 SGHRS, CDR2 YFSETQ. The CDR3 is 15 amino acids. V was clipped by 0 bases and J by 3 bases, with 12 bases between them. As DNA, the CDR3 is TGCGCCAGCAGCTTGGTACTCGGGTCAGACACTGAAGCTTTCTTT. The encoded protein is CASSLVLGSDTEAFF.

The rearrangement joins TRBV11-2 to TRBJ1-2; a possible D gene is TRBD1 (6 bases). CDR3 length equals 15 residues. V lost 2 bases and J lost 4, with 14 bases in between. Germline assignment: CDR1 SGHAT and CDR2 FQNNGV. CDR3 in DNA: TGTGCCAGCAGCTTAAGAGCGGTCAGGGGCTATGGCTACACCTTC. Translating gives CASSLRAVRGYGYTF.

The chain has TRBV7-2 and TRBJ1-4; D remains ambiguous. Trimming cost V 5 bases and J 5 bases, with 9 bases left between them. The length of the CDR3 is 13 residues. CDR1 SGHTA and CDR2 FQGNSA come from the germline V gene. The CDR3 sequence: CASSLYGNEKLFF. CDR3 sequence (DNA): TGTGCCAGCAGCCTTTACGGGAATGAAAAACTGTTTTTT.

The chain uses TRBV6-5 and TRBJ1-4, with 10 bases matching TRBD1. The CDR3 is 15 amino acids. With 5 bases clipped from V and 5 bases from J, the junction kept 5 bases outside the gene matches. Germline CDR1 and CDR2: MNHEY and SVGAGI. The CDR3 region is CASSRQGAKNEKLFF. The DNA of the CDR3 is TGTGCCAGCAGTAGACAGGGGGCCAAAAATGAAAAACTGTTTTTT.

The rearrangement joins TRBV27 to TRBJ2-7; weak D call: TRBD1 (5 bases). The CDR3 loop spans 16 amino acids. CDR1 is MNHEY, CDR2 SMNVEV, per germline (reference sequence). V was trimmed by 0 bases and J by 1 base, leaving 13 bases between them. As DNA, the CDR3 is TGTGCCAGCAGTTTATCGCAGGGCCCTATATCCTACGAGCAGTACTTC. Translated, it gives CASSLSQGPISYEQYF.

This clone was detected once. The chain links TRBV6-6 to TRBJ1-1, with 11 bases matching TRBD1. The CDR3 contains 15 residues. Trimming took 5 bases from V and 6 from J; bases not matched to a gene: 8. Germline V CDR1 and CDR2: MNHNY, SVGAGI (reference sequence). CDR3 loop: CASSHGQGALPEAFF. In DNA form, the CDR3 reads TGTGCCAGCAGTCACGGACAGGGGGCGCTTCCTGAAGCTTTCTTT.

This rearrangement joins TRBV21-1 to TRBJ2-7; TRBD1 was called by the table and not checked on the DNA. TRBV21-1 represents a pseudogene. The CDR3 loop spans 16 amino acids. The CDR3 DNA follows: TGTGCCAGCAGCACCCCTGACAGGAGAAAGAACTACGAGCAGTACTTC. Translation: CASSTPDRRKNYEQYF.

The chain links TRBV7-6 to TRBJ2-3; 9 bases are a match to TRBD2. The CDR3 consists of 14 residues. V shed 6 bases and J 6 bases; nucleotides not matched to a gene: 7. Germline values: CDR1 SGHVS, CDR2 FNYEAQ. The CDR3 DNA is TGTGCCAGCAGTACTAGCGGGTTTGGGGATACGCAGTATTTT. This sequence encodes CASSTSGFGDTQYF.

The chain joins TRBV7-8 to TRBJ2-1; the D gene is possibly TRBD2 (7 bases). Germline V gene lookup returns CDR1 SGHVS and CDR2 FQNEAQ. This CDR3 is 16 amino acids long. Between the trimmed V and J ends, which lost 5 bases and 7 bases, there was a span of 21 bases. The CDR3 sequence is CASSPGGAGEDNEQFF. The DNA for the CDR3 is TGTGCCAGCAGCCCTGGGGGGGCGGGAGAAGATAATGAGCAGTTCTTC.

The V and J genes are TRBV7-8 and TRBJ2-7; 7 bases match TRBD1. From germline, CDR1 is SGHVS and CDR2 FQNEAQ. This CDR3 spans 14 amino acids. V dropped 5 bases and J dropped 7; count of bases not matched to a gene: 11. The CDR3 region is CASSPNRDSYEQYF. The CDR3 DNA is TGTGCCAGCAGCCCAAACAGGGACAGTTATGAGCAGTACTTC. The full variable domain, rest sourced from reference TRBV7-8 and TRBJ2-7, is GAGVSQSPRYKVAKRGQDVALRCDPISGHVSLFWYQQALGQGPEFLTYFQNEAQLDKSGLPSDRFFAERPEGSVSTLKIQRTQQEDSAVYLCASSPNRDSYEQYFGPGTRLTVT.

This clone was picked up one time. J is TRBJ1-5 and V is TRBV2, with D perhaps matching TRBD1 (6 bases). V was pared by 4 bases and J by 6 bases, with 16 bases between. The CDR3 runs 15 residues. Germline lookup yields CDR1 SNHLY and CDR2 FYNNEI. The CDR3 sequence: CASSGDTLRGQPQHF. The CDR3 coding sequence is TGTGCCAGCAGTGGGGACACCCTCAGGGGTCAGCCCCAGCATTTT.

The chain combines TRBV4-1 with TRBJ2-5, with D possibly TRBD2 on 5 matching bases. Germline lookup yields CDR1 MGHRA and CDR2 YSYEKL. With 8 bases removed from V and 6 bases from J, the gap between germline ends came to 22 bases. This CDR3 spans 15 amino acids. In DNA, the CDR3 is TGCGCCAGCGCCGCGGGCGGGCTCGGACCAAAGACCCAGTACTTC. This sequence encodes CASAAGGLGPKTQYF.

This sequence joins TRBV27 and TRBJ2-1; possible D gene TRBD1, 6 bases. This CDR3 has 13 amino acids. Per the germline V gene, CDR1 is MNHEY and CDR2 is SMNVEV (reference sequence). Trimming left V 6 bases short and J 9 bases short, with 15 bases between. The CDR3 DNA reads TGTGCCAGCAGATCGACAGGAGTGAGTGAGCAGTTCTTC. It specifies CASRSTGVSEQFF.

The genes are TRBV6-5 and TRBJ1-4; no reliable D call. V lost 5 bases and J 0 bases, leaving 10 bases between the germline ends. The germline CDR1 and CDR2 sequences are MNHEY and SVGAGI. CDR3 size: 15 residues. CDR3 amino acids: CASSPSPATNEKLFF. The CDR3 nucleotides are TGTGCCAGCAGTCCGTCCCCCGCAACTAATGAAAAACTGTTTTTT.

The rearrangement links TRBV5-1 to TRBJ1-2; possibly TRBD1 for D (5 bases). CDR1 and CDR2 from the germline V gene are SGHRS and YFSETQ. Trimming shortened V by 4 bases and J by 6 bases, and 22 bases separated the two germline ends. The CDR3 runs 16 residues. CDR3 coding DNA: TGCGCCAGCAGCCTGACCGGGACGAAAGGGGAGGATGGCTACACCTTC. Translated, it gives CASSLTGTKGEDGYTF.

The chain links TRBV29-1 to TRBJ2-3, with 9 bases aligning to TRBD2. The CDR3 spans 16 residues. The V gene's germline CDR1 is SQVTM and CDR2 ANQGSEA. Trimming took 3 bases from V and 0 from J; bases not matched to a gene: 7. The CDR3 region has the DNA TGCAGCGTTGAGGGGTCGGCGGGGGGGAGCACAGATACGCAGTATTTT. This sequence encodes CSVEGSAGGSTDTQYF.